This is a list of T cell receptor beta chains from one sample in a study of blood T cell repertoires in COVID-19. Clones were sequenced by immunoSEQ multiplex PCR, and TCRdb holds only the in-frame ones, with some missing. The sample lists hundreds of thousands of clones; 87% were seen once. Sequenced: peripheral blood. These receptors all stem from a woman aged 40 to 55 who had recovered from COVID-19. CDR3s include the opening cysteine and the closing phenylalanine or tryptophan. The order of the fields is V gene, D gene, clone size, CDR3 length, J gene, CDR3 protein, CDR3 DNA. A D gene is named only where the DNA matches it firmly. A row's size may be missing; if present it is once, few, many or a size class.

v_gene: TRBV6-5
d_gene: TRBD1
abundance: .
len: 15
j_gene: TRBJ2-1
CDR3aa: CASSPGQVGHNEQFF
CDR3nt: TGTGCCAGCAGTCCAGGACAGGTAGGCCACAATGAGCAGTTCTTC

v_gene: TRBV7-6
d_gene: TRBD1
abundance: .
len: 15
j_gene: TRBJ1-6
CDR3aa: CASSLAGQGVTTLHF
CDR3nt: TGTGCCAGCAGCTTAGCAGGTCAGGGGGTCACCACCCTCCACTTT

v_gene: TRBV9
d_gene: .
abundance: .
len: 15
j_gene: TRBJ2-7
CDR3aa: CASSVVGEPSYEQYF
CDR3nt: TGTGCCAGCAGCGTAGTTGGGGAGCCCTCCTACGAGCAGTACTTC

v_gene: TRBV19
d_gene: .
abundance: once
len: 16
j_gene: TRBJ1-5
CDR3aa: CASWGSLNNAGQPQHF
CDR3nt: TGTGCCAGTTGGGGTTCCCTTAATAATGCGGGTCAGCCCCAGCATTTT

v_gene: TRBV4-3
d_gene: TRBD1
abundance: .
len: 17
j_gene: TRBJ1-2
CDR3aa: CASSQDLAGQGRYGYTF
CDR3nt: TGCGCCAGCAGCCAAGATCTGGCGGGACAGGGGCGCTATGGCTACACCTTC

v_gene: TRBV3-1/TRBV3-2
d_gene: .
abundance: few
len: 18
j_gene: TRBJ2-7
CDR3aa: CASSQVISPGDSWDEQYF
CDR3nt: TGTGCCAGCAGCCAAGTTATAAGCCCGGGGGACTCTTGGGACGAGCAGTACTTC

v_gene: TRBV21-1
d_gene: .
abundance: .
len: 18
j_gene: TRBJ1-6
CDR3aa: CASSKRTQTTSYNSPLHF
CDR3nt: TGTGCCAGCAGCAAACGGACACAAACTACCTCCTATAATTCACCCCTCCACTTT

v_gene: TRBV7-9
d_gene: .
abundance: .
len: 15
j_gene: TRBJ1-5
CDR3aa: CASSSTGYSNQPQHF
CDR3nt: TGTGCCAGCAGCTCCACAGGCTATAGCAATCAGCCCCAGCATTTT

v_gene: TRBV27
d_gene: TRBD1
abundance: .
len: 12
j_gene: TRBJ1-2
CDR3aa: CASSTGGHGYTF
CDR3nt: TGTGCCAGCAGTACAGGGGGCCATGGCTACACCTTC

v_gene: TRBV3-1/TRBV3-2
d_gene: TRBD1
abundance: .
len: 14
j_gene: TRBJ1-1
CDR3aa: CASSRQGMNTEAFF
CDR3nt: TGTGCCAGCAGCCGACAGGGCATGAACACTGAAGCTTTCTTT

v_gene: TRBV9
d_gene: .
abundance: few
len: 13
j_gene: TRBJ1-1
CDR3aa: CASSAYRETEAFF
CDR3nt: TGTGCCAGCAGCGCCTACCGGGAAACTGAAGCTTTCTTT

v_gene: TRBV9
d_gene: .
abundance: .
len: 16
j_gene: TRBJ2-3
CDR3aa: CASSASTGQSTDTQYF
CDR3nt: TGTGCCAGCAGCGCCTCGACCGGACAGAGCACAGATACGCAGTATTTT

v_gene: TRBV18
d_gene: .
abundance: .
len: 17
j_gene: TRBJ1-5
CDR3aa: CASSPNGGGGRDQPQHF
CDR3nt: TGTGCCAGCTCACCGAATGGGGGAGGAGGGCGAGATCAGCCCCAGCATTTT

v_gene: TRBV7-2
d_gene: TRBD1
abundance: .
len: 14
j_gene: TRBJ1-5
CDR3aa: CASSFDRVAGPQHF
CDR3nt: TGTGCCAGCAGCTTCGACAGGGTGGCCGGGCCCCAGCATTTT

v_gene: TRBV6-7
d_gene: TRBD1
abundance: .
len: 16
j_gene: TRBJ1-6
CDR3aa: CASSYPRQGANSPLHF
CDR3nt: TGTGCCAGCAGTTACCCGAGACAGGGGGCAAATTCACCCCTCCACTTT

v_gene: TRBV2
d_gene: .
abundance: .
len: 13
j_gene: TRBJ2-7
CDR3aa: CASSQGNLYEQYF
CDR3nt: TGTGCCAGCAGCCAGGGAAACCTCTACGAGCAGTACTTC

v_gene: TRBV19
d_gene: .
abundance: .
len: 14
j_gene: TRBJ2-7
CDR3aa: CASSRQAESYEQYF
CDR3nt: TGTGCCAGTAGTAGACAGGCTGAATCCTACGAGCAGTACTTC

v_gene: TRBV10-3
d_gene: .
abundance: .
len: 17
j_gene: TRBJ1-5
CDR3aa: CAISEAGLPDQDQPQHF
CDR3nt: TGTGCCATCAGTGAAGCGGGACTCCCCGACCAGGATCAGCCCCAGCATTTT

v_gene: TRBV27
d_gene: .
abundance: once
len: 14
j_gene: TRBJ2-1
CDR3aa: CASSLLGTSNEQFF
CDR3nt: TGTGCCAGCAGCCTTCTCGGGACATCGAATGAGCAGTTCTTC

v_gene: TRBV29-1
d_gene: TRBD1
abundance: few
len: 13
j_gene: TRBJ1-2
CDR3aa: CSAGTGTNYGYTF
CDR3nt: TGCAGCGCCGGGACAGGGACTAACTATGGCTACACCTTC

v_gene: TRBV21-1
d_gene: .
abundance: once
len: 18
j_gene: TRBJ1-2
CDR3aa: CASSKGRPDRDGLSGYTF
CDR3nt: TGTGCCAGCAGCAAAGGGCGCCCGGACAGGGACGGTCTCTCTGGCTACACCTTC

v_gene: TRBV19
d_gene: .
abundance: .
len: 12
j_gene: TRBJ2-6
CDR3aa: CATGPGANVLTF
CDR3nt: TGTGCCACAGGGCCTGGGGCCAACGTCCTGACTTTC